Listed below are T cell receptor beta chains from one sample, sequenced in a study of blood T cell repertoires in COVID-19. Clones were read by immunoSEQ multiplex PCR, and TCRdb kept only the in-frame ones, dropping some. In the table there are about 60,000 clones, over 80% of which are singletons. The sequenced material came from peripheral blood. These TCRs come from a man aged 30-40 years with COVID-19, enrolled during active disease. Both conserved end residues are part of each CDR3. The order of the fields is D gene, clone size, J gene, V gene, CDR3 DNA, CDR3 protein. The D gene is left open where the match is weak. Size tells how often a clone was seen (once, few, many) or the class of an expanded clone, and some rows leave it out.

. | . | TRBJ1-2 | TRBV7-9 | TGTGCCAGCAGCTTTCCAGGGATGGTCTATGGCTACACCTTC | CASSFPGMVYGYTF
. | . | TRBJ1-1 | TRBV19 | TGTGCCAGTAGTATAGAAGGGGCAACTGAAGCTTTCTTT | CASSIEGATEAFF
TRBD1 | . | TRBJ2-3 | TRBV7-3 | TGTGCCAGCAGCTTACGTGGTGGTCCCGACAGGGGGGTTAGCACAGATACGCAGTATTTT | CASSLRGGPDRGVSTDTQYF
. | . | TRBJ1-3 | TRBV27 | TGTGCCAGCAGTGGGCGGGTCGGTGGAAACACCATATATTTT | CASSGRVGGNTIYF
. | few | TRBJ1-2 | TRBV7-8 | TGTGCCAGCAGCTTAGTCGGACTGGCGTCGAAGGGCTACACCTTC | CASSLVGLASKGYTF
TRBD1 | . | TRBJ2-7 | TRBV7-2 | TGTGCCAGCAGCTTTGACAGGGGAAATCTCTACGAGCAGTACTTC | CASSFDRGNLYEQYF
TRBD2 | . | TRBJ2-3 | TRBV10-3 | TGTGCCATCAGTGAACTGGCTAGCGGAAGCACAGATACGCAGTATTTT | CAISELASGSTDTQYF
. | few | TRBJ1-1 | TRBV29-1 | TGCAGCGCCATCCAACACACGAACACTGAAGCTTTCTTT | CSAIQHTNTEAFF
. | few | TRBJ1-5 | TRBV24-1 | TGTGCCACCAGCGAGAGCAATCAGCCCCAGCATTTT | CATSESNQPQHF
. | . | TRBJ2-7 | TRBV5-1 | TGCGCCAGCAGCTTGAGTTCGGTCGGGTCCTACGAGCAGTACTTC | CASSLSSVGSYEQYF
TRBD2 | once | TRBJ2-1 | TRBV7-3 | TGTGCCAGCAGCCCCGGGACTAGCGGGCTGACGGGGGAGCAGTTCTTC | CASSPGTSGLTGEQFF
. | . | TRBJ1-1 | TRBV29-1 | TGCAGCGTTGGAGCTCGGGGGTCTGGCACTGAAGCTTTCTTT | CSVGARGSGTEAFF
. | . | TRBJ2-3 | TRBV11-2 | TGTGCCAGCAGCTTCGGACGGGACACAGATACGCAGTATTTT | CASSFGRDTDTQYF
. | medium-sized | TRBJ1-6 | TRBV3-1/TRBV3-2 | TGTGCCAGCAGCCAAGGACAGACTAATTCACCCCTCCACTTT | CASSQGQTNSPLHF
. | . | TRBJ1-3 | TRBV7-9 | TGTGCCAGCAGCCAATCAGGGCAACGAAACACCATATATTTT | CASSQSGQRNTIYF